This T cell receptor beta chain was recorded in a study of T-cell memory formation after mild COVID-19. On the study more broadly: TCR clusters showed largely donor specificity.

Via MiXCR, TCRdb re-called the 5' RACE reads, giving one row per CDR3 protein. The sample yields more than 300,000 distinct CDR3 sequences, approximately 22% seen once. The V and J ends lost 3 bases and 6 bases, in that order; junction bases with no gene match: 4. This CDR3 has 15 amino acids. CDR1 SEHNR and CDR2 FQNEAQ come from the germline V gene (reference sequence). Regarding the study as a whole: Unconfirmed was the SARS-CoV-2 specificity of second-wave clones that peaked on day 37. CM and EM subsets held most contracting CD4+ clones; EMRA held CD8+ ones. Later expanders leaned toward CD4+, whereas clones contracting from day 15 to 85 were balanced CD4/CD8.

This clonotype was counted between two and nine times. Its antigen is unidentified. Material: PBMCs or a T cell subset sorted from them (not recorded which). This receptor was obtained from a man in his late teens or twenties who had mild COVID-19 (a few samples of this study predate the infection). Cell type and time point are not known. The V call is TRBV7-9, the J call TRBJ2-2; TRBD1 agrees at 10 bases. The CDR3 DNA reads TGTGCCAGCAGCTTCGGACAGGGGGGCGCCGGGGAGCTGTTTTTT. The encoded protein is CASSFGQGGAGELFF.